These T cell receptor beta chains were read from a single sample in a study of cytomegalovirus exposure and HLA in healthy donors. Sequencing used immunoSEQ multiplex PCR; TCRdb keeps in-frame clones, though not all of them. Among around 98,000 clones listed, approximately 69% were seen once. Sequencing was performed on PBMCs. The receptor set was obtained from a female donor in good health and CMV-seronegative. CDR3s include the opening cysteine and the closing phenylalanine or tryptophan. The D gene is left open where the match is weak. Size tells how often a clone was seen (once, few, many) or the class of an expanded clone, and some rows leave it out.

>-|TRBV19|TRBJ2-3|TRBD1
TGTGCCAGTAGTAACAGGGGCGCAGATACGCAGTATTTT
CASSNRGADTQYF
>-|TRBV19|TRBJ2-3|TRBD1
TGTGCCAGTCGGGGACAGGGGACAGATACGCAGTATTTT
CASRGQGTDTQYF
>-|TRBV7-2|TRBJ2-7|-
TGTGCCAGCAGCTTAGGCAGGGAAGGCTACGAGCAGTACTTC
CASSLGREGYEQYF
>-|TRBV28|TRBJ2-2|-
TGTGCCAGCAGCCCGGGACACCTGAATCCCGGGGAGCTGTTTTTT
CASSPGHLNPGELFF
>-|TRBV7-9|TRBJ1-4|TRBD1
TGTTCCAGCAGCTTAACGAGCAGGGACAGTAATGAAAAACTGTTTTTT
CSSSLTSRDSNEKLFF
>-|TRBV2|TRBJ1-1|TRBD1
TGTGCCAGTGACAGGGGGCCTGACACTGAAGCTTTCTTT
CASDRGPDTEAFF
>once|TRBV9|TRBJ2-7|TRBD1
TGTGCCAGCAGCATAGGGACAGGGGGAATCTACGAGCAGTACTTC
CASSIGTGGIYEQYF
>-|TRBV4-1|TRBJ2-1|-
TGCGCCAGCAGCCAAAGCGGGTCCCTTTACAATGAGCAGTTCTTC
CASSQSGSLYNEQFF
>once|TRBV10-3|TRBJ2-3|-
TGTGCCATCAGTGACGGAGATACGCAGTATTTT
CAISDGDTQYF
>-|TRBV5-4|TRBJ2-5|-
TGTGCCAGCAGCTTGGGGACAGCCTCAGAGACCCAGTACTTC
CASSLGTASETQYF
>-|TRBV27|TRBJ2-2|-
TGTGCCAGCAGTTTAAAGGGGCGGGGAACCGGGGAGCTGTTTTTT
CASSLKGRGTGELFF
>-|TRBV7-2|TRBJ1-6|-
TGTGCCAGCAGCTTAGGTCAGGGTGGCAATTCACCCCTCCACTTT
CASSLGQGGNSPLHF
>-|TRBV10-1|TRBJ2-1|-
TGCGCCAGCAGTGGTGGAGCTAGGCGCGGCAATGAGCAGTTCTTC
CASSGGARRGNEQFF
>-|TRBV7-9|TRBJ2-3|TRBD2
TGTGCCAGCAGCTTGGGCGGGGGGGCGAGAGATACGCAGTATTTT
CASSLGGGARDTQYF
>-|TRBV5-6|TRBJ2-7|-
TGTGCCAGCAGCTTGCTTTGGGAGACTTCATACGAGCAGTACTTC
CASSLLWETSYEQYF
>few|TRBV5-4|TRBJ2-7|TRBD2
TGTGCCAGCAGCTTGGCCCCGCTAGCGGGAGGACGCGAGCAGTACTTC
CASSLAPLAGGREQYF
>few|TRBV5-6|TRBJ2-7|TRBD1
TGTGCCAGCAGCTTCTGGGACAGCTACGAGCAGTACTTC
CASSFWDSYEQYF
>few|TRBV6-1|TRBJ1-5|TRBD1
TGTGCCAGCAGTTCCGGACAGGGCAGCAATCAGCCCCAGCATTTT
CASSSGQGSNQPQHF